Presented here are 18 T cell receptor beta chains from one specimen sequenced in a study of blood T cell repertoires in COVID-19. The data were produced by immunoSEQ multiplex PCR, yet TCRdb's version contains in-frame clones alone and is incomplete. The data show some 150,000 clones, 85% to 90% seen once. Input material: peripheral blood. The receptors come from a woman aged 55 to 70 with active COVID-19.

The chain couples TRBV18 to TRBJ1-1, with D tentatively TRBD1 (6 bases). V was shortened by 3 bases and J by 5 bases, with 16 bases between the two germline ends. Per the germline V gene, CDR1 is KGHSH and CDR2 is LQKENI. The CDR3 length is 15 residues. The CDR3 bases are TGTGCCAGCTCACCTGGACAGAGTGGGGTTACTGAAGCTTTCTTT. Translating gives CASSPGQSGVTEAFF.

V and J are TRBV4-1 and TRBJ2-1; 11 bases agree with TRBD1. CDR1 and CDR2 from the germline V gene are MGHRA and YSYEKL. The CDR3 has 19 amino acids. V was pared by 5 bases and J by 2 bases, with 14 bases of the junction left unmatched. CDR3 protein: CASSKRMDRGPTTYNEQFF. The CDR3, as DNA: TGCGCCAGCAGCAAAAGGATGGACAGGGGGCCAACAACCTACAATGAGCAGTTCTTC.

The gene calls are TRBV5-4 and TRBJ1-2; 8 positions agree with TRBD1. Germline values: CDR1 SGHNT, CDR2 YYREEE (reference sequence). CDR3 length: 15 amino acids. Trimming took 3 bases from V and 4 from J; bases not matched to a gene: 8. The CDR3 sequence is CASSSGQEKTYGYTF. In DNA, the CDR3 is TGTGCCAGCAGCTCGGGACAGGAAAAAACCTATGGCTACACCTTC.

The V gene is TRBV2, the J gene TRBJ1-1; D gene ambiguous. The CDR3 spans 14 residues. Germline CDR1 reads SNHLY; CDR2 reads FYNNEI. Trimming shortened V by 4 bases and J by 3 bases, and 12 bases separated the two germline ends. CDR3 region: CASSGGPVDTEAFF. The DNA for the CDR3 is TGTGCCAGCAGTGGAGGCCCGGTCGACACTGAAGCTTTCTTT. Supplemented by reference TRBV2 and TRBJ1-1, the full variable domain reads EPEVTQTPSHQVTQMGQEVILRCVPISNHLYFYWYRQILGQKVEFLVSFYNNEISEKSEIFDDQFSVERPDGSNFTLKIRSTKLEDSAMYFCASSGGPVDTEAFFGQGTRLTVV.

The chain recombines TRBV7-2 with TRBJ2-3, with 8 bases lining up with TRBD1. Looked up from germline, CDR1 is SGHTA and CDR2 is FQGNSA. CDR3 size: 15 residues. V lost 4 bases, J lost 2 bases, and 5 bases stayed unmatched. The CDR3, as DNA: TGTGCCAGCAGCTCAAGGACAGGGATCACAGATACGCAGTATTTT. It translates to CASSSRTGITDTQYF.

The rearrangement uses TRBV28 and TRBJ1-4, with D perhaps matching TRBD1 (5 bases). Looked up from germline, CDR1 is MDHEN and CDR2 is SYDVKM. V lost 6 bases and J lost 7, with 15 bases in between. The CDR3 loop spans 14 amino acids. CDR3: CASRVGGEGEKLFF. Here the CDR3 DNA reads TGTGCCAGCAGAGTCGGGGGGGAGGGTGAAAAACTGTTTTTT.

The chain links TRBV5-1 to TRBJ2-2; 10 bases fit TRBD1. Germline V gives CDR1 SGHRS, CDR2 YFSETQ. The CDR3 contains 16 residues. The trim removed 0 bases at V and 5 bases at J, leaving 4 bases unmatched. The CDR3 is CASSLGTGGRTGELFF. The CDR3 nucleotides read TGCGCCAGCAGCTTGGGGACAGGGGGACGGACCGGGGAGCTGTTTTTT.

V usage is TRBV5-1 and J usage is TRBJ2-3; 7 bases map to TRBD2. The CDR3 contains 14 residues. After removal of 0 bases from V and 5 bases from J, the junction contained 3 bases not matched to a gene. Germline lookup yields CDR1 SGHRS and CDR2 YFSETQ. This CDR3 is CASSLVAGEDTQYF. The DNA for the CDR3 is TGCGCCAGCAGCTTGGTCGCGGGAGAAGATACGCAGTATTTT.

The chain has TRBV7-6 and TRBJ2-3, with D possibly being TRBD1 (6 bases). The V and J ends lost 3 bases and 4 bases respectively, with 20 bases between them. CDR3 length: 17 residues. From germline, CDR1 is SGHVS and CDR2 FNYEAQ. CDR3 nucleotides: TGTGCCAGCAGCTTGCCGCGGTCAGGGGCTGGAGCAGATACGCAGTATTTT. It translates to CASSLPRSGAGADTQYF.

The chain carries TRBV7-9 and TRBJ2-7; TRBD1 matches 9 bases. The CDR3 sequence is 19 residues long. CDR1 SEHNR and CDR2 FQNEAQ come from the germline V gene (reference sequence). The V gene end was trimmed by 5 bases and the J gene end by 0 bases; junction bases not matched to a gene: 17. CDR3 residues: CASSAPGQGDRGPSYEQYF. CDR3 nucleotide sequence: TGTGCCAGCAGCGCCCCGGGACAGGGAGATCGGGGCCCCTCCTACGAGCAGTACTTC.

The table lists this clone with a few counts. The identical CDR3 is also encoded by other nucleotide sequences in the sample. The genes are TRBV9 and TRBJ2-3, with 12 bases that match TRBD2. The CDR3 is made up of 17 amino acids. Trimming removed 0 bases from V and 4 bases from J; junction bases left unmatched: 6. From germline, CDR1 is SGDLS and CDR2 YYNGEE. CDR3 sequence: CASSVVPSGRGADTQYF. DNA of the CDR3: TGTGCCAGCAGCGTAGTACCTAGCGGGAGGGGTGCAGATACGCAGTATTTT. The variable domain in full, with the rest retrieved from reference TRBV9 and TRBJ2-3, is DSGVTQTPKHLITATGQRVTLRCSPRSGDLSVYWYQQSLDQGLQFLIQYYNGEERAKGNILERFSAQQFPDLHSELNLSSLELGDSALYFCASSVVPSGRGADTQYFGPGTRLTVL.

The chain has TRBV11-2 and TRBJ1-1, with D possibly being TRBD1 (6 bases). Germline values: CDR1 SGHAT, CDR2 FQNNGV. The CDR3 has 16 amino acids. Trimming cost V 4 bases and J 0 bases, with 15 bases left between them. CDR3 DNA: TGTGCCAGCAGCTCCCCCCCCAGGGGACTGAACACTGAAGCTTTCTTT. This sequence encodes CASSSPPRGLNTEAFF.

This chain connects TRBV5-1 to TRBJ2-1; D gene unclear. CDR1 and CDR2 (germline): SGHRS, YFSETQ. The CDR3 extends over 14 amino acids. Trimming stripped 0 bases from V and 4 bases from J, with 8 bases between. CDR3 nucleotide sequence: TGCGCCAGCAGCTTGGAACTGAATTACAATGAGCAGTTCTTC. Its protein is CASSLELNYNEQFF.

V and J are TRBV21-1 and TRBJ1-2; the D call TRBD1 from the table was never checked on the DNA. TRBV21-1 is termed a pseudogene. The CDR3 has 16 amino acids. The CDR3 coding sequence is TGTGCCAGCAACCAAAGGTATGGGCCGGCTAACTATGGCTACACCTTC. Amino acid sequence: CASNQRYGPANYGYTF.

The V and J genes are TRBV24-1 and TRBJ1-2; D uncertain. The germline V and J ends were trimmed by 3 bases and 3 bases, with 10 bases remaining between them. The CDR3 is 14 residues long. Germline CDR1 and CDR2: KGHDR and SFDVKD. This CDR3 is CATSDPTAHYGYTF. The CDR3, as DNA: TGTGCCACCAGTGATCCTACAGCTCACTATGGCTACACCTTC.

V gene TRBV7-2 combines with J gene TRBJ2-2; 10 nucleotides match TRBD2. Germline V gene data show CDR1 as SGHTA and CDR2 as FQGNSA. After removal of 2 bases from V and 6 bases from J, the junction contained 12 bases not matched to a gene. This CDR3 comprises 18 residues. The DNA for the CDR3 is TGTGCCAGCAGCTTAAAATCTAGCGGGAGCCTTGGGGCCGGGGAGCTGTTTTTT. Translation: CASSLKSSGSLGAGELFF.

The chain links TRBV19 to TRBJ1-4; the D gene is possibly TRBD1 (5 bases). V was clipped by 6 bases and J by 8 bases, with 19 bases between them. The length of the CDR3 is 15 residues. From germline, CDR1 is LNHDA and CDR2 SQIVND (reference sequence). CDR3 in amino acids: CASSQGVGAAEKLFF. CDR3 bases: TGTGCCAGTAGCCAAGGGGTAGGGGCCGCGGAAAAACTGTTTTTT.

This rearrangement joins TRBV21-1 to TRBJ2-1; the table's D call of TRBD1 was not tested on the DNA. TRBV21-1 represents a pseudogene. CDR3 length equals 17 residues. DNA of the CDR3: TGTGCCAGCAGCAAAAAAAGGACAGGTTCAGCTTACAATGAGCAGTTCTTC. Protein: CASSKKRTGSAYNEQFF.